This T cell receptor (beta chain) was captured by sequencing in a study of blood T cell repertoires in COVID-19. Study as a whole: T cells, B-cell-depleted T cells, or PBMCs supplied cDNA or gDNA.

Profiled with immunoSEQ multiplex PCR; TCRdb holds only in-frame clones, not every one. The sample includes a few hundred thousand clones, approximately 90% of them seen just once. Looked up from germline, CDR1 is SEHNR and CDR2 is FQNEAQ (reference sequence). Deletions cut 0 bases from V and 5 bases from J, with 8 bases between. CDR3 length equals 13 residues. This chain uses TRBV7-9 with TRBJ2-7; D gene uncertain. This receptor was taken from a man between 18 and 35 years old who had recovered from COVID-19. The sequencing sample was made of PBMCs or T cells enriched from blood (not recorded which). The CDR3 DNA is TGTGCCAGCAGCTTAGCCTTACTGGACGAGCAGTACTTC. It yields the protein CASSLALLDEQYF.